One sample yielded the 28 T cell receptor beta chains listed below, sequenced in a study of sequential checkpoint blockade in melanoma. The treatment was: randomized to nivolumab then ipilimumab (arm A) or the reverse (arm B). Measured with immunoSEQ multiplex PCR; TCRdb has only the in-frame clones, and not every one. This table has some 11,000 clones, around 73% appearing once. Sample: CD8+ T cells sorted from blood (inferred from file names), taken from a patient given nivolumab and ipilimumab in sequence. The source of these receptors is a human donor with melanoma.

V gene TRBV6-1 combines with J gene TRBJ1-3, with a weak D call TRBD1 (5 bases). The CDR3 has 16 amino acids. Germline V gene data show CDR1 as MNHNS and CDR2 as SASEGT. Trimming shortened V by 2 bases and J by 0 bases, and 11 bases separated the two germline ends. The CDR3 DNA reads TGTGCCAGCAGTGAAAGGGGACTTTTCTCTGGAAACACCATATATTTT. It translates to CASSERGLFSGNTIYF.

The DNA for the CDR3 is TGTGCCAGCAGCCCCACAGATGGAGAGCAGTTCTTC. Translated: CASSPTDGEQFF. The J gene is TRBJ2-1, the V gene TRBV7-6; D not resolved. The germline V and J ends were trimmed by 5 bases and 10 bases, with 12 bases remaining between them. The CDR3 runs to 12 residues. Germline assignment: CDR1 SGHVS and CDR2 FNYEAQ.

The J gene is TRBJ1-1, the V gene TRBV2; 10 nucleotides agree with TRBD1. Unmatched junction bases numbered 7, after V lost 4 bases and J lost 5 bases. The CDR3 is made up of 15 amino acids. Germline CDR1 reads SNHLY; CDR2 reads FYNNEI. This CDR3 reads CASSALDRGWTEAFF. CDR3 in DNA: TGTGCCAGCAGTGCCTTGGACAGGGGGTGGACTGAAGCTTTCTTT.

A word on this clone: Other DNA sequences in this sample translate to the same CDR3. The V and J genes are TRBV9 and TRBJ1-2; maybe TRBD1 (6 bases). V was trimmed by 4 bases and J by 3 bases, leaving 13 bases between them. The CDR3 totals 14 residues. Germline loops: CDR1 SGDLS, CDR2 YYNGEE. The chain's CDR3 is CASSLGAGDYGYTF. The CDR3 region has the DNA TGTGCCAGCAGCTTAGGGGCAGGGGACTATGGCTACACCTTC.

The chain has TRBV9 and TRBJ2-1; 8 bases match TRBD1. Germline V gives CDR1 SGDLS, CDR2 YYNGEE. This CDR3 is built from 13 residues. V shed 4 bases and J 5 bases; nucleotides not matched to a gene: 2. DNA of the CDR3: TGTGCCAGCAGCCAGGGGGCGGACAATGAGCAGTTCTTC. This gives the protein CASSQGADNEQFF.

This sequence joins TRBV6-1 and TRBJ2-7; 8 bases fit TRBD2. CDR1 is MNHNS and CDR2 is SASEGT in the germline V gene. The CDR3 totals 14 residues. Unmatched junction bases numbered 3, after V lost 0 bases and J lost 5 bases. CDR3 residues: CASSEARGGHEQYF. The CDR3 DNA follows: TGTGCCAGCAGTGAAGCTCGGGGGGGCCACGAGCAGTACTTC.

The chain carries TRBV29-1 and TRBJ2-6; D unresolved. Trimming removed 4 bases at V and 5 bases at J, with 24 bases between. The CDR3 is 18 amino acids. The germline gives CDR1 SQVTM, CDR2 ANQGSEA. CDR3 coding DNA: TGCAGCGTTGCAAGGATACTTAGCATACAAAGTCGGGCCAACGTCCTGACTTTC. Translated: CSVARILSIQSRANVLTF.

The chain combines TRBV18 with TRBJ2-3, with 7 bases lining up with TRBD2. Looked up from germline, CDR1 is KGHSH and CDR2 is LQKENI. There are 17 residues in the CDR3. The ends lost 1 base at V and 1 base at J; junction bases unmatched: 8. CDR3 sequence reads: CASSPLSAGRGTDTQYF. The CDR3 DNA reads as TGTGCCAGCTCACCACTTTCGGCAGGGAGGGGCACAGATACGCAGTATTTT.

This clone was seen more than once but under ten times. The chain carries TRBV9 and TRBJ1-3, with 7 bases that match TRBD1. V was pared by 7 bases and J by 9 bases, with 7 bases of the junction left unmatched. CDR3 length: 12 amino acids. Germline V gene lookup returns CDR1 SGDLS and CDR2 YYNGEE. The CDR3 spells CASEGALGTIYF. In nucleotides, the CDR3 is TGTGCCAGCGAGGGGGCTCTGGGCACCATATATTTT.

The V and J genes are TRBV27 and TRBJ1-5; D perhaps matches TRBD1 (5 bases). Germline CDR1 is MNHEY and CDR2 is SMNVEV (reference sequence). The CDR3 loop spans 14 amino acids. Between the trimmed V and J ends, which lost 10 bases and 4 bases, there was a span of 17 bases. CDR3 nucleotide sequence: TGTGCCACCGGTGGCCAGGGCGAGAATCAGCCCCAGCATTTT. It specifies CATGGQGENQPQHF.

This rearrangement joins TRBV6-4 to TRBJ2-1; TRBD1 agrees at 9 bases. The V gene's germline CDR1 is MRHNA and CDR2 SNTAGT. V lost 3 bases, J lost 3 bases, and 6 bases stayed unmatched. The CDR3 has 16 amino acids. The CDR3 DNA sequence: TGTGCCAGCAGTGAGGGACAGGGTGAACTCTACAATGAGCAGTTCTTC. Translation: CASSEGQGELYNEQFF.

J is TRBJ1-2 and V is TRBV7-9; D ambiguous. CDR1 SEHNR and CDR2 FQNEAQ come from the germline V gene (reference sequence). Between the trimmed V and J ends, which lost 6 bases and 3 bases, there was a span of 11 bases. CDR3 length: 13 amino acids. CDR3 coding DNA: TGTGCCAGCAGACCAGACGGGTACTATGGCTACACCTTC. It is translated as CASRPDGYYGYTF.

The rearrangement links TRBV27 to TRBJ2-3; possibly TRBD1 for D (6 bases). This CDR3 region has 17 residues. Germline assignment: CDR1 MNHEY and CDR2 SMNVEV (reference sequence). V gave up 2 bases and J gave up 0 bases, with 15 bases separating them. Here the CDR3 DNA reads TGTGCCAGCAGTTTAATCCCGGGACACACCAGCACAGATACGCAGTATTTT. It specifies CASSLIPGHTSTDTQYF.

This rearrangement joins TRBV10-2 to TRBJ2-7, with 7 bases identical to TRBD1. The CDR3 is 13 amino acids. Losses at the gene ends were 4 bases for V and 3 bases for J; bases not matched to a gene: 3. The V gene's germline CDR1 is WSHSY and CDR2 SAAADI. The CDR3 nucleotides read TGCGCCAGCAGTGCGGGACAGAGCTACGAGCAGTACTTC. Its protein product is CASSAGQSYEQYF.

J is TRBJ2-7 and V is TRBV6-6; 7 bases match TRBD1. Germline lookup yields CDR1 MNHNY and CDR2 SVGAGI (reference sequence). The CDR3 loop spans 15 amino acids. V lost 7 bases, J lost 3 bases, and 12 bases stayed unmatched. The CDR3 DNA follows: TGTGCCAGCACCTACGAGACAGGGAGAAACTACGAGCAGTACTTC. The encoded protein is CASTYETGRNYEQYF.

The V and J genes are TRBV6-5 and TRBJ2-7, with 12 nucleotides matching TRBD2. V shed 0 bases and J 6 bases; nucleotides not matched to a gene: 6. Germline V gives CDR1 MNHEY, CDR2 SVGAGI. This CDR3 has 16 amino acids. CDR3 residues: CASSYSRLAGVVEQYF. DNA for the CDR3: TGTGCCAGCAGTTACTCGCGACTAGCGGGGGTCGTCGAGCAGTACTTC.

This chain links TRBV13 with TRBJ1-1; unclear D gene. Germline-derived CDR1 and CDR2 are PRHDT and FYEKMQ (reference sequence). The CDR3 has 15 amino acids. The V end was cut by 6 bases, the J end by 1 base, with 15 bases between. The CDR3 spells CASRSEDLTNTEAFF. Written as DNA, the CDR3 is TGTGCCAGCAGGTCGGAGGATTTGACGAACACTGAAGCTTTCTTT.

The CDR3 DNA reads TGTGCCAGCAGCCCTAAAAGCTCCTACGAGCAGTACTTC. Translation gives CASSPKSSYEQYF. This sequence joins TRBV9 and TRBJ2-7; no clear D. The germline V gene has CDR1 SGDLS and CDR2 YYNGEE. V dropped 4 bases and J dropped 0 bases, with 8 bases sitting between them. CDR3 length: 13 amino acids.

The chain is built from TRBV6-4 and TRBJ2-3, with 11 bases identical to TRBD2. CDR1 is MRHNA, CDR2 SNTAGT, per germline. V lost 3 bases to trimming and J lost 1 base; unmatched junction nucleotides: 0. The CDR3 totals 15 residues. CDR3 region: CASSEGLAGTDTQYF. DNA for the CDR3: TGTGCCAGCAGTGAGGGACTAGCGGGCACAGATACGCAGTATTTT.

This clone turned up a few times. The rearrangement uses TRBV19 and TRBJ2-2; 11 bases map to TRBD2. Germline CDR1 reads LNHDA; CDR2 reads SQIVND (reference sequence). The CDR3 is 16 residues long. With V trimmed by 6 bases and J by 3 bases, 6 bases remained unmatched. The chain's CDR3 is CASRVTSGSHTGELFF. The CDR3 DNA reads as TGTGCCAGTAGGGTCACTAGCGGGAGCCACACCGGGGAGCTGTTTTTT.

The J gene is TRBJ2-1, the V gene TRBV6-4; the match to TRBD2 covers 8 bases. The V and J ends lost 5 bases and 8 bases, in that order; junction bases with no gene match: 8. This CDR3 comprises 14 residues. Germline CDR1 is MRHNA and CDR2 is SNTAGT. CDR3 nucleotide sequence: TGTGCCAGCAGTCCCAGCGGGGGCTCGGATGAGCAGTTCTTC. Translating gives CASSPSGGSDEQFF.

As DNA, the CDR3 is TGTGCCAGCAGTTCACCGGGACAGGGATTCTACGAGCAGTACTTC. It encodes CASSSPGQGFYEQYF. The V and J genes are TRBV6-5 and TRBJ2-5, with 9 bases that match TRBD1. The tail of the sequence fits TRBJ2-7 better, so the J call may be wrong. Germline CDR1 and CDR2: MNHEY and SVGAGI. The CDR3 is 15 amino acids.

The chain links TRBV7-9 to TRBJ1-4; D is perhaps TRBD1 (6 bases). The germline V gene has CDR1 SEHNR and CDR2 FQNEAQ (reference sequence). Deletions cut 5 bases from V and 3 bases from J, with 10 bases between. The CDR3 has 14 residues. CDR3 coding DNA: TGTGCCAGCAGCATAACAGGGTCTAATGAAAAACTGTTTTTT. It encodes CASSITGSNEKLFF.

The chain employs TRBV5-1 and TRBJ1-6, with a possible D match to TRBD1 (5 bases). CDR1 and CDR2 (germline): SGHRS, YFSETQ. The V end lost 5 bases, the J end lost 7 bases, and 7 bases lay between the germline ends. The CDR3 runs 12 residues. The chain's CDR3 is CASREGNSPLHF. CDR3 nucleotides: TGCGCCAGCAGGGAGGGGAATTCACCCCTCCACTTT.

This chain connects TRBV5-1 to TRBJ2-1; 7 bases fit TRBD2. V lost 6 bases to trimming and J lost 13 bases; unmatched junction nucleotides: 7. The CDR3 extends over 11 amino acids. Per the germline V gene, CDR1 is SGHRS and CDR2 is YFSETQ. The CDR3 region is CASISWEGQFF. Here the CDR3 DNA reads TGCGCCAGCATCTCCTGGGAGGGTCAGTTCTTC.

This clone appeared once. V and J are TRBV6-6 and TRBJ2-5; TRBD1 agrees at 10 bases. The V gene end was trimmed by 1 base and the J gene end by 3 bases; junction bases not matched to a gene: 5. This CDR3 spans 16 amino acids. Germline CDR1 is MNHNY and CDR2 is SVGAGI (reference sequence). CDR3 bases: TGTGCCAGCAGTTACTTGACAGGGGGCGTTGAAGAGACCCAGTACTTC. This codes for CASSYLTGGVEETQYF.

Regarding this clone: Other nucleotide sequences from this sample produce the same CDR3. The chain combines TRBV5-6 with TRBJ1-1, with D perhaps TRBD1 (6 bases). From germline, CDR1 is SGHDT and CDR2 YYEEEE. The CDR3 runs to 12 residues. Trimming removed 4 bases from V and 5 bases from J, with 9 bases in between. CDR3 sequence: CASSLRGTEAFF. The CDR3 nucleotides read TGTGCCAGCAGCCTGAGGGGGACTGAAGCTTTCTTT.

CDR3 DNA sequence: TGCGCCAGCAGCCGAATCCGGGATCCACAGGGGACGCAGTATTTT. Encoded protein: CASSRIRDPQGTQYF. The rearrangement joins TRBV4-1 to TRBJ2-3, with TRBD1 identical over 7 bases. Germline trimming cut 4 bases from V and 9 bases from J; bases unmatched to any gene: 13. CDR1 is MGHRA and CDR2 is YSYEKL in the germline V gene. The CDR3 contains 15 residues.